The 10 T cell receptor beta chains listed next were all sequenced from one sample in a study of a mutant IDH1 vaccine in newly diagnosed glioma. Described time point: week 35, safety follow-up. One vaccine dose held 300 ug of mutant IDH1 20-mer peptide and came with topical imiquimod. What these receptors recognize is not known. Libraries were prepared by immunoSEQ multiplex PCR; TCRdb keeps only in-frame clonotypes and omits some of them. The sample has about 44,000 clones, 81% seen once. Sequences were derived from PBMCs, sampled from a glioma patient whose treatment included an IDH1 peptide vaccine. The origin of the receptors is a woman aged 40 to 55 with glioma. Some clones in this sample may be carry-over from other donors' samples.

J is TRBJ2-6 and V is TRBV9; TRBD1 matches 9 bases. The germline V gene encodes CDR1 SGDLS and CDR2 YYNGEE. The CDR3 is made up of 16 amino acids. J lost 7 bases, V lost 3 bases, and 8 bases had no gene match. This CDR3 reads CASSAGTGLGANVLTF. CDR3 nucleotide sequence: TGTGCCAGCAGCGCTGGGACAGGGCTAGGCGCCAACGTCCTGACTTTC.

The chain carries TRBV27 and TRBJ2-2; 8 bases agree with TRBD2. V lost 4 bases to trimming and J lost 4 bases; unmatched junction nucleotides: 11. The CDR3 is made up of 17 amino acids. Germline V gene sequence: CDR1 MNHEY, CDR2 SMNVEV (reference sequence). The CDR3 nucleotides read TGTGCCAGCAGTTCCAGCGCGGGGGGTTGGGGCACCGGGGAGCTGTTTTTT. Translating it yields CASSSSAGGWGTGELFF.

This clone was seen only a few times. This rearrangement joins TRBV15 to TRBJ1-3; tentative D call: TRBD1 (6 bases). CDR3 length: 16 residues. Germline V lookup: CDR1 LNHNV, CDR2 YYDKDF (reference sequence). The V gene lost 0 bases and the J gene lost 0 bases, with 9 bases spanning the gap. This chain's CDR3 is CATSRELQGSGNTIYF. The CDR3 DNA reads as TGTGCCACCAGCAGAGAACTACAGGGCTCTGGAAACACCATATATTTT.

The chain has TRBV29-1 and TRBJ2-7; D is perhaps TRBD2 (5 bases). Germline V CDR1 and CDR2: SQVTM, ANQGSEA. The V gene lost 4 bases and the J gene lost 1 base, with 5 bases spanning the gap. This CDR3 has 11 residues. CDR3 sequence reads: CSVGTSYEQYF. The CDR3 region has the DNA TGCAGCGTTGGGACTTCCTACGAGCAGTACTTC.

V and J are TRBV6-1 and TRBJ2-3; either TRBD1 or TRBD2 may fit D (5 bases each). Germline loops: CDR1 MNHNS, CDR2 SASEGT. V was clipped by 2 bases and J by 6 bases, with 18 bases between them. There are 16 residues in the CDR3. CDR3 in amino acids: CASSEFGYRGVDTQYF. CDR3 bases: TGTGCCAGCAGTGAATTCGGGTATCGAGGGGTGGATACGCAGTATTTT.

CDR3 protein: CASSPREGTYEQYF. The CDR3 bases are TGTGCCAGCTCGCCCAGGGAGGGGACCTACGAGCAGTACTTC. The V and J genes are TRBV18 and TRBJ2-7; the match to TRBD2 covers 7 bases. Germline CDR1 reads KGHSH; CDR2 reads LQKENI. CDR3 length: 14 residues. V lost 6 bases and J lost 2; bases outside the gene matches: 7.

This CDR3 reads CASSVAGQGPGELFF. Written as DNA, the CDR3 is TGTGCCAGCAGTGTTGCGGGACAGGGGCCCGGGGAGCTGTTTTTT. The V and J genes are TRBV25-1 and TRBJ2-2, with TRBD1 identical over 10 bases. In germline, CDR1 is MGHDK, CDR2 SYGVNS. V shed 4 bases and J 6 bases; nucleotides not matched to a gene: 5. The CDR3 sequence is 15 residues long. Drawing the rest from reference TRBV25-1 and TRBJ2-2, the complete variable domain is EADIYQTPRYLVIGTGKKITLECSQTMGHDKMYWYQQDPGMELHLIHYSYGVNSTEKGDLSSESTVSRIRTEHFPLTLESARPSHTSQYLCASSVAGQGPGELFFGEGSRLTVL.

The CDR3 bases are TGTGCCAGCAGTGAATGGGGACCTAGCACAGATACGCAGTATTTT. This gives the protein CASSEWGPSTDTQYF. V and J are TRBV6-1 and TRBJ2-3; D may be TRBD1 or TRBD2 (5 bases each). Germline values: CDR1 MNHNS, CDR2 SASEGT. This CDR3 comprises 15 residues. Trimming stripped 2 bases from V and 0 bases from J, with 9 bases between.

The CDR3 DNA sequence: TGCGCCAGCAGCAGCCTCACAGGGACCACTGAAGCTTTCTTT. Residues: CASSSLTGTTEAFF. The chain carries TRBV5-1 and TRBJ1-1; possibly TRBD1 for D (6 bases). Trimming stripped 4 bases from V and 4 bases from J, with 14 bases between. The CDR3 extends over 14 amino acids. Germline V lookup: CDR1 SGHRS, CDR2 YFSETQ.

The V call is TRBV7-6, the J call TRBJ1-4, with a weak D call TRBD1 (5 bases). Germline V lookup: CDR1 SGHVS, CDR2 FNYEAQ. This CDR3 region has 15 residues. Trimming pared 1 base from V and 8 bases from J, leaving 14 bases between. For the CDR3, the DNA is TGTGCCAGCAGCTTAGTGGGGACCTGGGGAGAAAAACTGTTTTTT. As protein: CASSLVGTWGEKLFF.